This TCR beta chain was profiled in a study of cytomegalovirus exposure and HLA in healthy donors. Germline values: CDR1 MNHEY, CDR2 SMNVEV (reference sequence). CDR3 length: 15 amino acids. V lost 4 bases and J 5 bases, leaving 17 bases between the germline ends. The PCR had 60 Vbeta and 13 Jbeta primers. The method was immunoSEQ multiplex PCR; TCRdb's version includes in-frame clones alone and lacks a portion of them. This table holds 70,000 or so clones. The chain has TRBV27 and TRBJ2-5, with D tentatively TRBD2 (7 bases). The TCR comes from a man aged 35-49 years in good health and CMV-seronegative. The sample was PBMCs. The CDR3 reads CASSSRGGLFETQYF. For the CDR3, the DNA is TGTGCCAGCAGTTCTCGCGGGGGCCTTTTCGAGACCCAGTACTTC.